The rows below give T cell receptor beta chains drawn from one sample of a study of low-dose radiotherapy and immunotherapy resistance in tumors. MiXCR, run by TCRdb on the reads, gives a single entry per CDR3 protein. Of 50,000 or so distinct CDR3 sequences in the sample, around 33% were seen once. The input for sequencing was PBMCs, taken after low-dose radiotherapy plus immunotherapy. The receptors here all came from a male donor with rectosigmoid adenocarcinoma. CDR3s include the opening cysteine and the closing phenylalanine or tryptophan. The order of the fields is J gene, CDR3 length, V gene, clone size, D gene, CDR3 DNA, CDR3 protein. The D gene is left open where the match is weak. Only part of the rows carry a size: once, few, many, or a class if the clone is expanded.

J: TRBJ2-7; length: 15; V: TRBV28; size: few; D: .; DNA: TGTGCCAGCAGTTTAGTCCTGACACTTCCCTACGAGCAGTACTTC; CDR3: CASSLVLTLPYEQYF
J: TRBJ2-5; length: 15; V: TRBV28; size: .; D: TRBD2; DNA: TGTGCCAGCAGTAGGGGTAGCGGGGGACAAGAGACCCAGTACTTC; CDR3: CASSRGSGGQETQYF
J: TRBJ2-7; length: 15; V: TRBV3-1; size: .; D: TRBD1; DNA: TGTGCCAGCAGCCAACCCGGGACAGTCAGCGGAGAGCAGTACTTC; CDR3: CASSQPGTVSGEQYF
J: TRBJ2-4; length: 13; V: TRBV7-3; size: once; D: .; DNA: TGTGCCAGCAGCTTAGATTTTAAAAACATTCAGTACTTC; CDR3: CASSLDFKNIQYF
J: TRBJ2-3; length: 14; V: TRBV28; size: many; D: .; DNA: TGTGCCTGCGACACGGGGTTTAGTGCAGATACGCAGTATTTT; CDR3: CACDTGFSADTQYF
J: TRBJ2-3; length: 13; V: TRBV7-6; size: many; D: .; DNA: TGTGCTAGCAGCTACCGAGTCTCAGATACGCAGTATTTT; CDR3: CASSYRVSDTQYF
J: TRBJ2-2; length: 13; V: TRBV6-4; size: many; D: .; DNA: TGTGCCAGCAGTGAAGGGAACACCGGGGAGCTGTTTTTT; CDR3: CASSEGNTGELFF
J: TRBJ2-5; length: 15; V: TRBV20-1; size: many; D: TRBD2; DNA: TGCAGTGCTAGAGATGGAGCGGGAGGGCAAGAGACCCAGTACTTC; CDR3: CSARDGAGGQETQYF
J: TRBJ1-5; length: 12; V: TRBV28; size: .; D: .; DNA: TGTGCCAGCAGTTTAGATACCCTGACCCAGCATTTT; CDR3: CASSLDTLTQHF
J: TRBJ1-6; length: 16; V: TRBV28; size: many; D: TRBD1; DNA: TGTGCCAGCAGGTATAGACAGGGGGCTAATAATTCACCCCTCCACTTT; CDR3: CASRYRQGANNSPLHF
J: TRBJ1-5; length: 12; V: TRBV20-1; size: .; D: .; DNA: TGCAGTGCTAGCAGGGGACAAGAGCCCCAGCATTTT; CDR3: CSASRGQEPQHF
J: TRBJ1-5; length: 11; V: TRBV28; size: .; D: .; DNA: TGTGCCAGCAGCCGGGGGCAGCCCCAGCATTTT; CDR3: CASSRGQPQHF
J: TRBJ2-3; length: 15; V: TRBV12-3/TRBV12-4; size: many; D: .; DNA: TGTGCCAGCAGTTTAGCGTTTCCTAGCACAGATACGCAGTATTTT; CDR3: CASSLAFPSTDTQYF
J: TRBJ2-3; length: 16; V: TRBV14; size: many; D: .; DNA: TGTGCCAGCAGCCCTTCTGTTTACCGGGGAGCAGATACGCAGTATTTT; CDR3: CASSPSVYRGADTQYF
J: TRBJ2-7; length: 16; V: TRBV4-1; size: .; D: TRBD1; DNA: TGCGCCAGCAGCCAAGAACAAGGGGGCGGATTCTACGAGCAGTACTTC; CDR3: CASSQEQGGGFYEQYF
J: TRBJ2-5; length: 11; V: TRBV12-3/TRBV12-4; size: many; D: .; DNA: TGTGCCAGCAGCTTGGGAGAGACCCAGTACTTC; CDR3: CASSLGETQYF
J: TRBJ2-1; length: 16; V: TRBV12-3/TRBV12-4; size: many; D: .; DNA: TGTGCCAGCAGTTTAGGGGGGTCGGGCTCCTACAATGAGCAGTTCTTC; CDR3: CASSLGGSGSYNEQFF
J: TRBJ2-2; length: 17; V: TRBV7-8; size: many; D: TRBD2; DNA: TGTGCCAGCAGCGCCCGGCTAGCGGGGGGAAACACCGGGGAGCTGTTTTTT; CDR3: CASSARLAGGNTGELFF
J: TRBJ2-7; length: 12; V: TRBV18; size: many; D: .; DNA: TGTGCCAGCTCACCAGAGGGGAACGAGCAGTACTTC; CDR3: CASSPEGNEQYF
J: TRBJ2-3; length: 17; V: TRBV11-1; size: many; D: .; DNA: TGTGCCAGCAGCCCCAGTAGAGCGGCGAGGGGCACAGATACGCAGTATTTT; CDR3: CASSPSRAARGTDTQYF
J: TRBJ2-7; length: 14; V: TRBV6-1; size: .; D: TRBD1; DNA: TGTGCCATCAGTGAGTCGGGACAGGGGGCTAAGAAGTACTTC; CDR3: CAISESGQGAKKYF
J: TRBJ1-6; length: 17; V: TRBV6-5; size: .; D: TRBD1; DNA: TGTGCCAGCAGTCACAACAGGGGGGCAAGGGGCAATTCACCCCTCCACTTT; CDR3: CASSHNRGARGNSPLHF
J: TRBJ2-5; length: 14; V: TRBV10-3; size: many; D: TRBD1; DNA: TGTGCCATCAGTGAGGGACCAGGGGGAGAGACCCAGTACTTC; CDR3: CAISEGPGGETQYF
J: TRBJ1-6; length: 15; V: TRBV6-2/TRBV6-3; size: many; D: TRBD1; DNA: TGTGCCAGCAGGCTAACCGGGACAGGGGATTCACCCCTCCACTTT; CDR3: CASRLTGTGDSPLHF
J: TRBJ2-1; length: 15; V: TRBV12-3/TRBV12-4; size: many; D: TRBD2; DNA: TGTGCCAGCAGTTTGGGGACTAGCGGGAGATATGAGCAGTTCTTC; CDR3: CASSLGTSGRYEQFF
J: TRBJ2-2; length: 15; V: TRBV6-1; size: .; D: TRBD1; DNA: TGTGCCAGCACCCGGGACAGGGGTGGCCAGGGGGAGCTGTTTTTT; CDR3: CASTRDRGGQGELFF